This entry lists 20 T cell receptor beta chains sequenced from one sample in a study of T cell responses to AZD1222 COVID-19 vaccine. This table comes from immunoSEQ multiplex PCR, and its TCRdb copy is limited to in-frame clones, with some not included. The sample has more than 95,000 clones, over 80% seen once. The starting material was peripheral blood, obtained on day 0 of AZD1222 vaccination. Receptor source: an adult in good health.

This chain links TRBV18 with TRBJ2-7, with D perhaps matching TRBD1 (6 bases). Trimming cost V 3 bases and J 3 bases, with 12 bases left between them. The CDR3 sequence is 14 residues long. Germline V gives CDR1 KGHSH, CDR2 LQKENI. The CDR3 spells CASSPRTAVYEQYF. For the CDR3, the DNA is TGTGCCAGCTCACCCCGGACAGCCGTCTACGAGCAGTACTTC.

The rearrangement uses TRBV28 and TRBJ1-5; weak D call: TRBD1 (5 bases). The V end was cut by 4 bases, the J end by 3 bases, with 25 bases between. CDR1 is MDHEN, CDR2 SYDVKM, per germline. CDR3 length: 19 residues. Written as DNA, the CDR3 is TGTGCCAGCAGTTGGGGGAACGGGCCAGGAGGTAAATACAATCAGCCCCAGCATTTT. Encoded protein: CASSWGNGPGGKYNQPQHF.

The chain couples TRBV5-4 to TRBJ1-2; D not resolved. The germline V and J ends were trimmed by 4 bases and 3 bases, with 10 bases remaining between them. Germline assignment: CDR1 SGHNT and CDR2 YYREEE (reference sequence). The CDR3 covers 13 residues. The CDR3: CASSREGYYGYTF. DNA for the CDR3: TGTGCCAGCAGCAGGGAGGGTTACTATGGCTACACCTTC.

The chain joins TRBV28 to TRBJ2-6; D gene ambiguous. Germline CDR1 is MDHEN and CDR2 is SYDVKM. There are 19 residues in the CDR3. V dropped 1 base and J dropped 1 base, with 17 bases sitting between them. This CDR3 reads CASSLLGISRPSGANVLTF. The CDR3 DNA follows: TGTGCCAGCAGTTTATTAGGCATCTCCCGCCCATCTGGGGCCAACGTCCTGACTTTC.

The CDR3 DNA follows: TGTGCCAGCAGCTTAGGATCGGGGACAGAAGAAAAACTGTTTTTT. Its translation: CASSLGSGTEEKLFF. The chain is built from TRBV5-6 and TRBJ1-4; 7 nucleotides align to TRBD1. The V gene's germline CDR1 is SGHDT and CDR2 YYEEEE. The length of the CDR3 is 15 residues. V lost 2 bases, J lost 8 bases, and 9 bases stayed unmatched.

The CDR3 sequence is CASSYGGGGSYNEQFF. In DNA, the CDR3 is TGTGCCAGCAGTTACGGGGGAGGGGGCTCCTACAATGAGCAGTTCTTC. This chain uses TRBV6-5 with TRBJ2-1; TRBD2 might be the D (7 bases). This CDR3 is 16 amino acids long. Trimming pared 2 bases from V and 0 bases from J, leaving 11 bases between. CDR1 is MNHEY and CDR2 is SVGAGI in the germline V gene.

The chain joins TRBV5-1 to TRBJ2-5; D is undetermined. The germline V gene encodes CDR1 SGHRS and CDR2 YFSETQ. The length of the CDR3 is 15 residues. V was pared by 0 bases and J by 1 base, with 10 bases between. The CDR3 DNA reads TGCGCCAGCAGCTTGGGAGTGTGGGGCCAAGAGACCCAGTACTTC. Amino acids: CASSLGVWGQETQYF.

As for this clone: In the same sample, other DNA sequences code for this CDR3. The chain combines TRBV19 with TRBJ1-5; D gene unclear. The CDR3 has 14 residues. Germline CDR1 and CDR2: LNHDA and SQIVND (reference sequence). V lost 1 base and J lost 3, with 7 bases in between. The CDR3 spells CASSIVALNQPQHF. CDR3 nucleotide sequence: TGTGCCAGTAGTATAGTGGCGCTCAATCAGCCCCAGCATTTT.

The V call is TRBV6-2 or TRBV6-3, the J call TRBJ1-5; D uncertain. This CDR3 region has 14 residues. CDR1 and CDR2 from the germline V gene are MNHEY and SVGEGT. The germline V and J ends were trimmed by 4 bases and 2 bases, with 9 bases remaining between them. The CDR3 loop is CASSSWVGNQPQHF. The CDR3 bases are TGTGCCAGCAGTTCTTGGGTGGGCAATCAGCCCCAGCATTTT.

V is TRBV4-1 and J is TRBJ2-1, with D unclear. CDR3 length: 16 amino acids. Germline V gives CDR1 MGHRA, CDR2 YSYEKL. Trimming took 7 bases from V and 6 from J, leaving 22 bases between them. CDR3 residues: CASNLSRARPSNEQFF. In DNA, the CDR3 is TGCGCCAGCAATCTTAGTCGAGCCAGGCCCTCCAATGAGCAGTTCTTC.

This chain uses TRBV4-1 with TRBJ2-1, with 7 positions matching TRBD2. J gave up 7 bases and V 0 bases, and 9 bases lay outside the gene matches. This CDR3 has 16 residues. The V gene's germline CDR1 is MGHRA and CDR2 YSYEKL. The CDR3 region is CASSQDWGEGRNEQFF. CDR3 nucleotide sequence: TGCGCCAGCAGCCAAGATTGGGGGGAGGGCCGGAATGAGCAGTTCTTC.

CDR3 loop: CASGRTAYEQYF. The DNA for the CDR3 is TGTGCCAGCGGGAGGACCGCCTACGAGCAGTACTTC. The V gene is TRBV6-5, the J gene TRBJ2-7, with D perhaps matching TRBD2 (6 bases). Per germline, CDR1 MNHEY and CDR2 SVGAGI. The length of the CDR3 is 12 residues. The V end lost 8 bases, the J end lost 2 bases, and 10 bases lay between the germline ends.

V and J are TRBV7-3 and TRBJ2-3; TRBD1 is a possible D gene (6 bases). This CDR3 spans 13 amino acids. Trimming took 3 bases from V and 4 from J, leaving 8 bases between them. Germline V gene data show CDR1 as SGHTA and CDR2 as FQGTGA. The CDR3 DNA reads TGTGCCAGCAGCTTTCCAGGGGCAGATACGCAGTATTTT. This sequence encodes CASSFPGADTQYF.

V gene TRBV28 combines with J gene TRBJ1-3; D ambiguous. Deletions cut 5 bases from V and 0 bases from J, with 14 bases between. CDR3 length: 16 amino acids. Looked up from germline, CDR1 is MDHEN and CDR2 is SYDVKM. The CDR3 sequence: CASSPGGPISGNTIYF. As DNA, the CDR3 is TGTGCCAGCAGTCCCGGAGGCCCCATCTCTGGAAACACCATATATTTT.

The CDR3 DNA follows: TGTGCCAGCCGATTTGGCCATGAGCAGTTCTTC. Amino acid sequence: CASRFGHEQFF. The chain uses TRBV19 and TRBJ2-1; no reliable D call. From germline, CDR1 is LNHDA and CDR2 SQIVND (reference sequence). Trimming cost V 9 bases and J 8 bases, with 11 bases left between them. The CDR3 totals 11 residues.

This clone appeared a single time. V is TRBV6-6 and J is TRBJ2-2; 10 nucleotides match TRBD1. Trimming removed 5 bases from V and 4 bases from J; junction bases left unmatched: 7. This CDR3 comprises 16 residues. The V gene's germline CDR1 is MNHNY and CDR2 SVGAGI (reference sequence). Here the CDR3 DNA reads TGTGCCAGCAGTGCTTCCGGGACAGGGGTCACCGGGGAGCTGTTTTTT. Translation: CASSASGTGVTGELFF.

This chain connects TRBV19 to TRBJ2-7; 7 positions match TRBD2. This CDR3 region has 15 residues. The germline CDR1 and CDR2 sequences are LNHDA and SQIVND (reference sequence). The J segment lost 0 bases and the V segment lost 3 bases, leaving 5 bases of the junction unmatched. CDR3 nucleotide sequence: TGTGCCAGTAGTATTTCTAGCGGTTACTCCTACGAGCAGTACTTC. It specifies CASSISSGYSYEQYF.

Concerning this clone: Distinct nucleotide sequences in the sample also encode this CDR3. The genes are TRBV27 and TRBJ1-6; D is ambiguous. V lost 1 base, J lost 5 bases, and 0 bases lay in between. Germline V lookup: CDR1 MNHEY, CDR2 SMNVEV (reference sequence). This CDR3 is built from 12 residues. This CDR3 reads CASSLYNSPLHF. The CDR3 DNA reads TGTGCCAGCAGTTTATATAATTCACCCCTCCACTTT.

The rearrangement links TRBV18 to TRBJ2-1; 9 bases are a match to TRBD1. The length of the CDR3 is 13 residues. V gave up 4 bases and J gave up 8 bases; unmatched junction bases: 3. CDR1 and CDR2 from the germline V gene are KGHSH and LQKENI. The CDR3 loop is CASSLGQGDEQFF. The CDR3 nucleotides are TGTGCCAGCTCACTGGGACAGGGCGATGAGCAGTTCTTC.

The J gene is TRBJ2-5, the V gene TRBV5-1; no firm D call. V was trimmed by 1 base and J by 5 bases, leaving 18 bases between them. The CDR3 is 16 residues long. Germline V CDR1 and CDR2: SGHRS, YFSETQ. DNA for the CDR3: TGCGCCAGCAGCTTGTTAGGGCTGCCCCTCCGGGAGACCCAGTACTTC. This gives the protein CASSLLGLPLRETQYF.